The 29 T cell receptor beta chains below come from one sample, sequenced in a study of T-cell reconstitution after alpha-beta-depleted transplantation in children. Construction of the TCRbeta library involved unique molecular identifiers. A single record per CDR3 protein comes from TCRdb applying MiXCR to the PCR reads. Here the sample spans 450,000 to 600,000 distinct CDR3 sequences, approximately 20% being singletons. Sequenced here: PBMCs from the stem cell graft donor, sampled from the stem cell graft. The receptors shown here come from a human donor who donated a stem cell graft to a child with acute lymphoblastic leukemia.

The chain uses TRBV5-1 and TRBJ2-1, with 10 bases identical to TRBD2. The junction had 11 bases not matched to a gene; V was cut back by 4 bases and J by 7 bases. Germline lookup yields CDR1 SGHRS and CDR2 YFSETQ. This CDR3 comprises 16 residues. The CDR3 coding sequence is TGCGCCAGCAGCCAGTATAGCGGGAGGAAGGGGAATGAGCAGTTCTTC. It is translated as CASSQYSGRKGNEQFF.

The rearrangement links TRBV15 to TRBJ2-2; 14 bases map to TRBD2. V was pared by 5 bases and J by 6 bases, with 20 bases of the junction left unmatched. Per the germline V gene, CDR1 is LNHNV and CDR2 is YYDKDF (reference sequence). This CDR3 has 21 amino acids. CDR3 DNA: TGTGCCACCAGCCCAACACCGGGTGGGACTAGCGGGAGTTTAGATTCCGGGGAGCTGTTTTTT. Its translation is CATSPTPGGTSGSLDSGELFF.

This clonotype was seen a few times. This rearrangement joins TRBV12-3 or TRBV12-4 to TRBJ1-5, with D perhaps matching TRBD1 (6 bases). The length of the CDR3 is 16 residues. V lost 3 bases, J lost 4 bases, and 16 bases lay in between. As DNA, the CDR3 is TGTGCCAGCAGTTTGATGTACGGGGGGCGGAATCAGCCCCAGCATTTT. Translated: CASSLMYGGRNQPQHF.

This sequence joins TRBV5-5 and TRBJ1-1, with TRBD1 as a possible D gene (5 bases). Trimming pared 2 bases from V and 6 bases from J, leaving 14 bases between. CDR1 is SGHKS and CDR2 is YYEKEE in the germline V gene (reference sequence). There are 14 residues in the CDR3. CDR3 in amino acids: CASSFGARGAEAFF. Here the CDR3 DNA reads TGTGCCAGCAGCTTCGGGGCACGAGGAGCTGAAGCTTTCTTT.

CDR3 loop: CASSLNSWVGDNQPQHF. The CDR3 DNA follows: TGTGCCAGCAGTTTAAATTCGTGGGTAGGGGACAATCAGCCCCAGCATTTT. The rearrangement uses TRBV12-3 or TRBV12-4 and TRBJ1-5; weak D call: TRBD1 (5 bases). The germline V and J ends were trimmed by 2 bases and 3 bases, with 17 bases remaining between them. This CDR3 has 17 amino acids.

V and J are TRBV12-3 or TRBV12-4 and TRBJ1-2; D unresolved. This CDR3 has 11 residues. Trimming shortened V by 5 bases and J by 6 bases, and 7 bases separated the two germline ends. DNA for the CDR3: TGTGCCAGCAGTCATGGGGATGGCTACACCTTC. Residues: CASSHGDGYTF.

In this sample, this clonotype turned up many times. The rearrangement uses TRBV10-1 and TRBJ2-2; D gene ambiguous. This CDR3 has 12 amino acids. The germline V and J ends were trimmed by 8 bases and 2 bases, with 6 bases remaining between them. CDR1 is WNHNN and CDR2 is SYGVQD in the germline V gene (reference sequence). The CDR3 region has the DNA TGCGCCAGCGGTTTTAACACCGGGGAGCTGTTTTTT. As protein: CASGFNTGELFF.

This chain joins TRBV12-3 or TRBV12-4 and TRBJ2-5; maybe TRBD2 (6 bases). Trimming left V 3 bases short and J 0 bases short, with 17 bases between. This CDR3 is built from 17 residues. Here the CDR3 DNA reads TGTGCCAGCAGTTTGGGCCGGGACTCCCCGTACCAAGAGACCCAGTACTTC. This codes for CASSLGRDSPYQETQYF.

This chain uses TRBV14 with TRBJ1-1, with D maybe TRBD1 (5 bases). Trimming took 4 bases from V and 1 from J, leaving 13 bases between them. The CDR3 consists of 15 residues. CDR1 is SGHDN and CDR2 is FVKESK in the germline V gene. The CDR3 here is CASSRPGRGNTEAFF. CDR3 in DNA: TGTGCCAGCAGCCGTCCGGGACGGGGGAACACTGAAGCTTTCTTT.

The rearrangement links TRBV20-1 to TRBJ2-7; TRBD2 matches at 9 bases. Trimming took 3 bases from V and 5 from J; bases not matched to a gene: 14. The germline gives CDR1 DFQATT, CDR2 SNEGSKA (reference sequence). The CDR3 is 16 residues long. CDR3 sequence: CSASVAGGPSSHEQYF. In nucleotides, the CDR3 is TGCAGTGCTAGTGTGGCGGGAGGGCCCTCTTCCCACGAGCAGTACTTC.

This clonotype was observed once. The chain joins TRBV4-1 to TRBJ2-7; 12 nucleotides line up with TRBD2. Per the germline V gene, CDR1 is MGHRA and CDR2 is YSYEKL. This CDR3 spans 18 amino acids. Trimming took 5 bases from V and 6 from J; bases not matched to a gene: 17. CDR3 DNA sequence: TGCGCCAGCAGCTCGATCCCCCTGACTAGCGGGAGACTTGCCGAGCAGTACTTC. Its translation: CASSSIPLTSGRLAEQYF.

V gene TRBV6-5 combines with J gene TRBJ2-1, with 7 bases fitting TRBD1. Unmatched junction bases numbered 6, after V lost 4 bases and J lost 0 bases. CDR3 length: 16 amino acids. Germline lookup yields CDR1 MNHEY and CDR2 SVGAGI. The CDR3 protein is CASSLFDRVSYNEQFF. The CDR3 DNA reads as TGTGCCAGCAGTTTATTTGACAGGGTCTCCTACAATGAGCAGTTCTTC.

As DNA, the CDR3 is TGCAGTGGGCGGCTAGCGGCATACAATGAGCAGTTCTTC. Translation gives CSGRLAAYNEQFF. The J gene is TRBJ2-1, the V gene TRBV20-1, with 7 bases lining up with TRBD2. Germline V gives CDR1 DFQATT, CDR2 SNEGSKA (reference sequence). V dropped 7 bases and J dropped 4; count of bases not matched to a gene: 7. The CDR3 length is 13 residues.

This clonotype has just a few counts. The chain couples TRBV27 to TRBJ2-7; TRBD2 might be the D (7 bases). This CDR3 has 14 residues. Trimming shortened V by 6 bases and J by 3 bases, and 15 bases separated the two germline ends. The V gene's germline CDR1 is MNHEY and CDR2 SMNVEV (reference sequence). The CDR3 bases are TGTGCCAGCAGGCGAAGGGGGGGGCGCTACGAGCAGTACTTC. Its protein product is CASRRRGGRYEQYF.

The V gene is TRBV29-1, the J gene TRBJ2-6, with D perhaps TRBD2 (6 bases). The CDR3 runs 16 residues. Trimming took 6 bases from V and 0 from J, leaving 15 bases between them. Germline V gene data show CDR1 as SQVTM and CDR2 as ANQGSEA. The CDR3 DNA sequence: TGCAGCGTCGCAAAAGTGGGGGGCTCTGGGGCCAACGTCCTGACTTTC. Protein sequence: CSVAKVGGSGANVLTF.

The V call is TRBV7-2, the J call TRBJ2-5; 11 nucleotides agree with TRBD2. This CDR3 region has 16 residues. Looked up from germline, CDR1 is SGHTA and CDR2 is FQGNSA. Trimming cost V 5 bases and J 4 bases; bases outside gene matches: 9. Here the CDR3 DNA reads TGTGCCAGCAGCCCAACTAGCGGGAGAGCCCGAGAGACCCAGTACTTC. Amino acid sequence: CASSPTSGRARETQYF.

The chain combines TRBV4-1 with TRBJ2-7; 8 bases agree with TRBD2. Germline V CDR1 and CDR2: MGHRA, YSYEKL. V gave up 0 bases and J gave up 3 bases; unmatched junction bases: 10. The CDR3 runs 17 residues. The CDR3 nucleotides are TGCGCCAGCAGCCAAGATGGAGGGACTAGTATTCTCTACGAGCAGTACTTC. It specifies CASSQDGGTSILYEQYF.

This clonotype turned up a few times. This chain uses TRBV5-1 with TRBJ2-2, with 9 bases that match TRBD1. Germline V gene lookup returns CDR1 SGHRS and CDR2 YFSETQ. V was pared by 4 bases and J by 1 base, with 8 bases of the junction left unmatched. This CDR3 is 17 amino acids long. The chain's CDR3 is CASSRTGGMENTGELFF. CDR3 coding DNA: TGCGCCAGCAGCCGCACAGGGGGCATGGAGAACACCGGGGAGCTGTTTTTT.

This clonotype was seen only once. The chain links TRBV6-5 to TRBJ2-7; no reliable D call. The CDR3 is 14 amino acids. Trimming stripped 2 bases from V and 1 base from J, with 9 bases between. The germline gives CDR1 MNHEY, CDR2 SVGAGI. The CDR3, as DNA: TGTGCCAGCAGTTACATGGGAAGGTCCTACGAGCAGTACTTC. Translating gives CASSYMGRSYEQYF.

This clonotype was counted at least ten times. This chain links TRBV7-9 with TRBJ1-1; D remains ambiguous. Trimming left V 8 bases short and J 4 bases short, with 2 bases between. Germline assignment: CDR1 SEHNR and CDR2 FQNEAQ (reference sequence). The CDR3 extends over 9 amino acids. CDR3 region: CASGTEAFF. CDR3 nucleotides: TGTGCCAGCGGCACTGAAGCTTTCTTT.

The chain is built from TRBV20-1 and TRBJ2-7, with a tentative D call TRBD2 (5 bases). Trimming cost V 2 bases and J 7 bases, with 18 bases left between them. Per the germline V gene, CDR1 is DFQATT and CDR2 is SNEGSKA (reference sequence). The CDR3 totals 14 residues. Written as DNA, the CDR3 is TGCAGTGCTAGACTCCCTTTGGACTTTCAGGAGCAGTACTTC. It specifies CSARLPLDFQEQYF.

The chain couples TRBV7-9 to TRBJ2-1; D ambiguous. There are 16 residues in the CDR3. Between the trimmed V and J ends, which lost 6 bases and 0 bases, there was a span of 15 bases. Germline CDR1 and CDR2: SEHNR and FQNEAQ (reference sequence). The CDR3 DNA reads as TGTGCCAGCAGTCTAACCGTTGAAAGCTCCTACAATGAGCAGTTCTTC. It is translated as CASSLTVESSYNEQFF.

This clonotype has only a few counts. The DNA for the CDR3 is TGTGCCAGCAGCTCGACAGGGATTAACTATGGCTACACCTTC. The encoded protein is CASSSTGINYGYTF. J is TRBJ1-2 and V is TRBV7-9, with 7 bases matching TRBD1. Losses at the gene ends were 4 bases for V and 1 base for J; bases not matched to a gene: 3. CDR3 length equals 14 residues. Germline lookup yields CDR1 SEHNR and CDR2 FQNEAQ (reference sequence).

This clonotype was counted a few times. The V call is TRBV3-1, the J call TRBJ2-3; weak D call: TRBD2 (6 bases). CDR3 length: 16 amino acids. The V end was cut by 0 bases, the J end by 2 bases, with 12 bases between. From germline, CDR1 is LGHDT and CDR2 YNNKEL (reference sequence). The DNA for the CDR3 is TGTGCCAGCAGCCAAGACTCGGGACTTCTCACAGATACGCAGTATTTT. Amino acids: CASSQDSGLLTDTQYF.

This clonotype was picked up many times. The chain recombines TRBV10-2 with TRBJ2-1, with a possible D match to TRBD1 (5 bases). Germline V gives CDR1 WSHSY, CDR2 SAAADI. The CDR3 contains 12 residues. Deletions cut 6 bases from V and 4 bases from J, with 7 bases between. CDR3 bases: TGCGCCAGCAGGCAGGGATACAATGAGCAGTTCTTC. Protein sequence: CASRQGYNEQFF.

This chain connects TRBV14 to TRBJ1-1, with TRBD1 as a possible D gene (5 bases). The V gene lost 3 bases and the J gene lost 10 bases, with 18 bases spanning the gap. The CDR3 contains 14 residues. The germline V gene encodes CDR1 SGHDN and CDR2 FVKESK. CDR3 DNA: TGTGCCAGCAGCCACTTTGGGATCAGGGAGGGAGCTTTCTTT. Translating it yields CASSHFGIREGAFF.

This clonotype was detected many times. The V gene is TRBV6-5, the J gene TRBJ2-2; D is undetermined. Germline CDR1 is MNHEY and CDR2 is SVGAGI. V dropped 0 bases and J dropped 5 bases, with 4 bases sitting between them. This CDR3 has 13 amino acids. The CDR3 DNA sequence: TGTGCCAGCAGTTACTCTGGGACCGGGGAGCTGTTTTTT. Amino acids: CASSYSGTGELFF.

The chain is built from TRBV20-1 and TRBJ1-1, with D hard to call. Germline CDR1 is DFQATT and CDR2 is SNEGSKA (reference sequence). Trimming stripped 6 bases from V and 3 bases from J, with 8 bases between. This CDR3 comprises 11 residues. The CDR3, as DNA: TGCAGTGCGCGGGAAGACACTGAAGCTTTCTTT. Protein product: CSAREDTEAFF.

This clonotype was seen a few times. The chain carries TRBV5-1 and TRBJ2-2, with D perhaps TRBD1 (5 bases). The CDR3 contains 14 residues. The germline gives CDR1 SGHRS, CDR2 YFSETQ. The V gene lost 5 bases and the J gene lost 1 base, with 9 bases spanning the gap. CDR3 protein: CASRRQMNTGELFF. DNA for the CDR3: TGCGCCAGCAGACGACAGATGAACACCGGGGAGCTGTTTTTT.